Listed here are 3 T cell receptor beta chains from one sample, sequenced in a study of blood T cell repertoires in COVID-19. Assay used: immunoSEQ multiplex PCR; TCRdb lists only in-frame clones, some missing. The sample consists of more than 200,000 clones, 86% of them appearing once. Sequencing used peripheral blood. The receptors derive from a man aged 45 to 65 with COVID-19, enrolled during active disease.

V usage is TRBV5-1 and J usage is TRBJ2-1, with D maybe TRBD2 (6 bases). The ends were cut back, 5 bases at V and 4 bases at J, with 16 bases in the middle. Germline V lookup: CDR1 SGHRS, CDR2 YFSETQ. The length of the CDR3 is 15 residues. CDR3 sequence (DNA): TGCGCCAGCAGGGAGGGAGGCGGCCAGTACAATGAGCAGTTCTTC. The encoded protein is CASREGGGQYNEQFF.

The chain uses TRBV9 and TRBJ2-3; D might be TRBD2 (6 bases). The V gene's germline CDR1 is SGDLS and CDR2 YYNGEE. The CDR3 loop spans 16 amino acids. Trimming removed 0 bases from V and 6 bases from J, with 17 bases in between. In nucleotides, the CDR3 is TGTGCCAGCAGCGTAGGGGGAGGTCAAACGACGGATACGCAGTATTTT. Translated, it gives CASSVGGGQTTDTQYF.

This clone showed up just a few times. No DNA is shown, since the ends of the CDR3 on it are uncertain; the CDR3 is the one TCRdb lists. V is TRBV12-3 or TRBV12-4 and J is TRBJ2-1; TRBD2 reflects the table's D call only, with no check against the DNA. Counting both end residues, the CDR3 totals 11 amino acids. CDR3 amino acids: CASSSSFEQFF.